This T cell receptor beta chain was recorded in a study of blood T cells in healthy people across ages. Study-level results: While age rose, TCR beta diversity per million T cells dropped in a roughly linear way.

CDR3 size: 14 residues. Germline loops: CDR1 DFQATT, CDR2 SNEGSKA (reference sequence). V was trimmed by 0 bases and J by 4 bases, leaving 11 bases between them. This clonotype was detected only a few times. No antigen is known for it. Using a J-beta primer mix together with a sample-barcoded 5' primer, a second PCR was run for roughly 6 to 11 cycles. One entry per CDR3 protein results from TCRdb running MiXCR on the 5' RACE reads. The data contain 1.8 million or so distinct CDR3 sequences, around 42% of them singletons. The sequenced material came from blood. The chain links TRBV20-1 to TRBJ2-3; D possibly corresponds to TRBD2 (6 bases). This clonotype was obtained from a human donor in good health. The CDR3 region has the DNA TGCAGTGCTAGAGAGGGACTCCCTCCAGATACGCAGTATTTT. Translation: CSAREGLPPDTQYF.